A single sample is the source of the 4 T cell receptor beta chains below, sequenced in a study of control samples from healthy donors and cancer patients. TCRdb's table, derived via immunoSEQ multiplex PCR, lists solely in-frame clones and lacks some. Here the sample spans under 60,000 clones, more than 85% being singletons. Sequenced material: PBMCs. The receptors originated from a woman between 50 and 59 years old with head and neck cancer.

This CDR3 reads CASTPGGASNQPQHF. In DNA, the CDR3 is TGTGCCAGCACCCCCGGGGGGGCGAGCAATCAGCCCCAGCATTTT. The V call is TRBV6-5, the J call TRBJ1-5, with D possibly being TRBD1 (6 bases). Germline V gene data show CDR1 as MNHEY and CDR2 as SVGAGI. The CDR3 contains 15 residues. Trimming stripped 7 bases from V and 1 base from J, with 14 bases between.

The chain uses TRBV5-1 and TRBJ2-1, with 10 nucleotides matching TRBD2. The CDR3 is 15 residues long. Germline trimming cut 4 bases from V and 3 bases from J; bases unmatched to any gene: 4. Germline V gene data show CDR1 as SGHRS and CDR2 as YFSETQ. CDR3 nucleotides: TGCGCCAGCAGCCGTACTAGCGGGATCTACAATGAGCAGTTCTTC. This sequence encodes CASSRTSGIYNEQFF. Complete variable domain (other parts from reference TRBV5-1 and TRBJ2-1): KAGVTQTPRYLIKTRGQQVTLSCSPISGHRSVSWYQQTPGQGLQFLFEYFSETQRNKGNFPGRFSGRQFSNSRSEMNVSTLELGDSALYLCASSRTSGIYNEQFFGPGTRLTVL.

The genes are TRBV4-1 and TRBJ2-7; D gene uncertain. The V gene's germline CDR1 is MGHRA and CDR2 YSYEKL. This CDR3 is 12 amino acids long. Trimming took 0 bases from V and 2 from J, leaving 2 bases between them. The CDR3 DNA reads as TGCGCCAGCAGCCAAGAGCCCTACGAGCAGTACTTC. It yields the protein CASSQEPYEQYF.

The V and J genes are TRBV18 and TRBJ1-2; D perhaps matches TRBD1 (5 bases). The V gene lost 2 bases and the J gene lost 4 bases, with 8 bases spanning the gap. CDR1 is KGHSH and CDR2 is LQKENI in the germline V gene. The CDR3 consists of 13 residues. CDR3 amino acids: CASSPGQGYGYTF. CDR3 DNA sequence: TGTGCCAGCTCACCAGGGCAGGGCTATGGCTACACCTTC.